The rows below give T cell receptor beta chains drawn from one sample of a study of response to subunit inactivated influenza vaccine. TCRdb ran MiXCR on the RT-PCR reads and lists one entry per CDR3 protein. The sample lists 860,000 or so distinct CDR3 sequences; less than 25% were seen once. This material consisted of PBMCs from blood, taken about 5 days after vaccination. These receptors were obtained from a man between 50 and 59 years old who received an inactivated influenza vaccine. Each CDR3 is given with its conserved first and last residue. A D gene is named only where the DNA matches it firmly. The size entry is marked missing in some rows and otherwise reads once, few, many or a size class.

v_gene	j_gene	abundance	d_gene	CDR3nt	CDR3aa
TRBV12-3/TRBV12-4	TRBJ1-2	once	-	TGTGCCAGCAGTACGAGATACAACTATGGCTACACCTTC	CASSTRYNYGYTF
TRBV7-2	TRBJ2-7	few	-	TGTGCCAGCAGCTTGGACGGATACTTCGACTACGAGCAGTACTTC	CASSLDGYFDYEQYF
TRBV28	TRBJ1-4	-	-	TGTGCCAGCAGTCCCCTCGGAGACAGCTATGAAAAACTGTTTTTT	CASSPLGDSYEKLFF
TRBV24-1	TRBJ2-7	-	TRBD2	TGTGCCACCAGTGCGGGCACGGGGGGGCAAGGCGAGCAGTACTTC	CATSAGTGGQGEQYF
TRBV28	TRBJ1-5	few	TRBD1	TGTGCCAGCAGAGGGGGACAGGGTTACAATCAGCCCCAGCATTTT	CASRGGQGYNQPQHF
TRBV6-1	TRBJ1-1	few	TRBD1	TGTGCCAGTAGCGCCCCGGACAGGGCGAACACTGAAGCTTTCTTT	CASSAPDRANTEAFF
TRBV20-1	TRBJ2-3	few	TRBD2	TGCAGTGCTAGGACCATAGCGGGATTGGCGCAGTATTTT	CSARTIAGLAQYF
TRBV28	TRBJ2-7	few	TRBD2	TGTGCCAGCAGTTACCTCTTCCGGGAGGGCCCCTACGAGCAGTACTTC	CASSYLFREGPYEQYF
TRBV20-1	TRBJ2-3	-	-	TGCAGTGCGGGCCTCCTGGATACGCAGTATTTT	CSAGLLDTQYF
TRBV3-1	TRBJ1-1	-	-	TGTGCCAGCAGCCAAGCAAGGACGGTGAACACTGAAGCTTTCTTT	CASSQARTVNTEAFF
TRBV4-1	TRBJ2-3	-	TRBD2	TGCGCCAGCAGCCGGTTTAGCGGGGGGTTGGATACGCAGTATTTT	CASSRFSGGLDTQYF